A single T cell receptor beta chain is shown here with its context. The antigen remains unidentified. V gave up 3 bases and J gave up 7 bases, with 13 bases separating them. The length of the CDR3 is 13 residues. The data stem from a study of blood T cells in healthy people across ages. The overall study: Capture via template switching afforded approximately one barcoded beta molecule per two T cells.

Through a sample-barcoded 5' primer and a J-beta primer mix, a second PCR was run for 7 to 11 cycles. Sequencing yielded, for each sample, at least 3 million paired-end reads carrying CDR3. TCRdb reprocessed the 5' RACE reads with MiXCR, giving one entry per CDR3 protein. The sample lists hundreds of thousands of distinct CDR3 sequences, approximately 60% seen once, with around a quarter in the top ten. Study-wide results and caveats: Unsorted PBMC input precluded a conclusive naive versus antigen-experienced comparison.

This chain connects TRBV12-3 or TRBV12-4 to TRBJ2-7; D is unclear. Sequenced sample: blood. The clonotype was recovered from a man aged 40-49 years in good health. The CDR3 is CASSFYQTREQYF. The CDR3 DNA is TGTGCCAGCAGTTTCTACCAGACGAGAGAGCAGTACTTC.